This TCR beta chain was captured in a study of vaccination effects on CD4 cells after COVID-19. Peptide-pool stimulation followed by sequencing identified expanded antigen-specific CD4+ clonotypes in the ViraFEST assay. The authors isolated CD4+ T cells after 9 to 10 days of culture. IL-2 medium supplanted half the medium on days 3 and 7. As for this clone: Its antigen remains unknown.

Measured with immunoSEQ multiplex PCR; TCRdb has only the in-frame clones, and not every one. Of about 79,000 clones in the sample, 70% to 75% were seen once. The CDR3 spans 11 residues. V was trimmed by 3 bases and J by 2 bases, leaving 0 bases between them. Germline V gives CDR1 MDHEN, CDR2 SYDVKM. Sequencing used CD4+ T cells from PBMCs cultured with HCoV-229E spike peptides, obtained before COVID-19 vaccination. The genes are TRBV28 and TRBJ2-3; D remains ambiguous. The receptor's source is a human donor who received a COVID-19 vaccine. In nucleotides, the CDR3 is TGTGCCAGCAGTTTCACAGATACGCAGTATTTT. As protein: CASSFTDTQYF.